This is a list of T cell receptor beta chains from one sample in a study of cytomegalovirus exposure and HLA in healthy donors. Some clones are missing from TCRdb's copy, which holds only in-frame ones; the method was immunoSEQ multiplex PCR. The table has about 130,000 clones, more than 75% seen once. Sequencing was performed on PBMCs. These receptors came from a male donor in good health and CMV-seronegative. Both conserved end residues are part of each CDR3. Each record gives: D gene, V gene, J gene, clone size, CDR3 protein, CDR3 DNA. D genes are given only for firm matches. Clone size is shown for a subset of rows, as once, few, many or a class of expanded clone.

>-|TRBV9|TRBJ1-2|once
CASSVRIEQTNYGYTF
TGTGCCAGCAGCGTACGAATAGAACAGACTAACTATGGCTACACCTTC
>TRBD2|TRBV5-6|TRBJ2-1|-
CASSSRPSGGRGEQFF
TGTGCCAGCAGCAGCCGCCCTAGCGGGGGCCGGGGTGAGCAGTTCTTC
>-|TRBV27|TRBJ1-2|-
CASSSGLLAGYTF
TGTGCCAGCAGTTCTGGGCTACTTGCTGGCTACACCTTC
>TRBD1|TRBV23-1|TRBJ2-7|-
CASSQVGQGATSVTYEQYF
TGCGCCAGCAGTCAAGTGGGTCAGGGGGCTACGTCCGTCACCTACGAGCAGTACTTC
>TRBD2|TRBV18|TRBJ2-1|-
CASSSTFAGGPDNEQFF
TGTGCCAGCTCATCGACTTTCGCGGGGGGGCCGGACAATGAGCAGTTCTTC
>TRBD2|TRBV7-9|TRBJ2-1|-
CAVLAGGSYNEQFF
TGTGCCGTCTTAGCGGGGGGATCCTACAATGAGCAGTTCTTC
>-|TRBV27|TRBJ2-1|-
CASSLAGDNEQFF
TGTGCCAGCAGTTTAGCAGGCGACAATGAGCAGTTCTTC
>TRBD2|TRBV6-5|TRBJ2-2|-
CASSRGGPGELFF
TGTGCCAGCAGCCGGGGGGGTCCCGGGGAGCTGTTTTTT
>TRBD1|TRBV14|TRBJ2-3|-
CASSNRPGQGADTQYF
TGTGCCAGCAGCAACAGGCCCGGACAGGGGGCAGATACGCAGTATTTT
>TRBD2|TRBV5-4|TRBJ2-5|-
CASSLFGKAGGRGETQYF
TGTGCCAGCAGCTTGTTTGGTAAAGCGGGGGGGCGAGGAGAGACCCAGTACTTC
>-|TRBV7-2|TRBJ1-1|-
CASSYQTGMNTEAFF
TGTGCCAGCAGCTACCAAACAGGGATGAACACTGAAGCTTTCTTT
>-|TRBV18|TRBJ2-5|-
CASSPAGAHQETQYF
TGTGCCAGCTCACCAGCGGGCGCCCACCAAGAGACCCAGTACTTC
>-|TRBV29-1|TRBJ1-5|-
CSVEETANQPQHF
TGCAGCGTTGAAGAGACAGCCAATCAGCCCCAGCATTTT
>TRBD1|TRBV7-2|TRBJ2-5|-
CASTPDRGGETQYF
TGTGCCAGCACCCCGGACAGGGGTGGAGAGACCCAGTACTTC
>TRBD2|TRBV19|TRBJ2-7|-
CATKVLAGNEQYF
TGTGCCACAAAGGTCCTAGCGGGGAACGAGCAGTACTTC
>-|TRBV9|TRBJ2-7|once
CASSVDDSSGYEQYF
TGTGCCAGCAGCGTAGATGATAGCAGCGGCTACGAGCAGTACTTC